The clone carrying this T cell receptor beta chain was recorded at least ten times. These data are taken from a study of early T cells in non-severe SARS-CoV-2 infection. As for the study in general: Chains were unpaired, as sequencing was done on bulk RNA from unsorted whole blood.

Attachment of unique molecular identifiers to individual cDNA molecules was performed. TCRdb used MiXCR to reprocess the 5' RACE reads, holding one entry per CDR3 protein. This sample has more than 90,000 distinct CDR3 sequences, with roughly 9.6% found just once. V lost 5 bases and J lost 6; bases outside the gene matches: 10. The CDR3 has 16 residues. CDR1 SEHNR and CDR2 FQNEAQ come from the germline V gene (reference sequence). The chain combines TRBV7-9 with TRBJ1-1, with 12 positions matching TRBD1. Sequencing input: whole blood. The TCR comes from an adult who was a healthcare worker with PCR-confirmed SARS-CoV-2 infection or an uninfected control (not recorded which). The CDR3 nucleotides are TGTGCCAGCAGCGAGGGACAGGGGGCGGCTCGGGCTGAAGCTTTCTTT. This encodes CASSEGQGAARAEAFF.